These T cell receptor beta chains were read from a single sample in a study of blood T cell repertoires in COVID-19. Clones were read by immunoSEQ multiplex PCR, and TCRdb kept only the in-frame ones, dropping some. Altogether roughly 20,000 clones are present, about nine tenths being singletons, with the ten largest covering more than 20%. Input material: peripheral blood. The receptor source for this set is a human donor with active COVID-19. The donor label of this sample is uncertain. The CDR3 runs from the conserved cysteine through the conserved F or W. A D gene is named only where the DNA matches it firmly.

J: TRBJ2-3; D: -; V: TRBV12-3/TRBV12-4; CDR3: CASSFADTQYF; DNA: TGTGCCAGCAGTTTCGCAGATACGCAGTATTTT
J: TRBJ2-6; D: TRBD1; V: TRBV19; CDR3: CASSLDRAISGANVLTF; DNA: TGTGCCAGTAGTCTGGACAGGGCGATCTCTGGGGCCAACGTCCTGACTTTC
J: TRBJ2-7; D: -; V: TRBV1; CDR3: CTSSQLTVTGGPYEQYF; DNA: TGCACCAGCAGCCAATTGACCGTAACAGGGGGTCCCTACGAGCAGTACTTC
J: TRBJ2-3; D: -; V: TRBV10-3; CDR3: CAISPSDTSTDTQYF; DNA: TGTGCCATCAGTCCTAGCGACACAAGCACAGATACGCAGTATTTT
J: TRBJ2-5; D: TRBD2; V: TRBV5-1; CDR3: CASIGLAGVGETQYF; DNA: TGCGCCAGCATAGGGCTAGCGGGTGTTGGGGAGACCCAGTACTTC
J: TRBJ2-3; D: TRBD2; V: TRBV10-3; CDR3: CAISSPPRTSGGVTDTQYF; DNA: TGTGCCATCAGCTCGCCTCCTCGGACTAGCGGGGGGGTAACAGATACGCAGTATTTT
J: TRBJ1-3; D: -; V: TRBV21-1; CDR3: CASSDLKMPTKGNTIYF; DNA: TGTGCCAGCAGCGATCTCAAAATGCCTACTAAAGGAAACACCATATATTTT
J: TRBJ2-7; D: TRBD2; V: TRBV7-2; CDR3: CASSWGTTFYEQYF; DNA: TGTGCCAGCAGCTGGGGGACTACCTTTTACGAGCAGTACTTC
J: TRBJ1-4; D: TRBD1; V: TRBV3-1/TRBV3-2; CDR3: CASSPTGTGGEKLFF; DNA: TGTGCCAGCAGCCCCACCGGGACAGGGGGCGAAAAACTGTTTTTT
J: TRBJ1-2; D: -; V: TRBV6-5; CDR3: CASSRGGGVYGYTF; DNA: TGTGCCAGCAGTCGGGGAGGAGGGGTATATGGCTACACCTTC